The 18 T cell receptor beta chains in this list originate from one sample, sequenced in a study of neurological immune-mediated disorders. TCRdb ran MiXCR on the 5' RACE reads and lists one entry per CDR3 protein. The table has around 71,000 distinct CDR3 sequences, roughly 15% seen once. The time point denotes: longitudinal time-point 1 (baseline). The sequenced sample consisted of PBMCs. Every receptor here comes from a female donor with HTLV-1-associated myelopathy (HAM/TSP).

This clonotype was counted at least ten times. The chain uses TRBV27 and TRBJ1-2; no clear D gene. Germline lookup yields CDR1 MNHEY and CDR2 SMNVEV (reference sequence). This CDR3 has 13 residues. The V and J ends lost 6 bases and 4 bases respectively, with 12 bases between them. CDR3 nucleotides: TGTGCCAGCAGCTCCTACAGCACCTATGGCTACACCTTC. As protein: CASSSYSTYGYTF.

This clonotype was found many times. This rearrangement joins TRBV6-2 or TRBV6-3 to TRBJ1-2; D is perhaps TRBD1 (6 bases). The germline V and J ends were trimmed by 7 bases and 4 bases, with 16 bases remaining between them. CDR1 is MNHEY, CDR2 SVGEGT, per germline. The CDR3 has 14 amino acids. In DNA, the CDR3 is TGTGCCAGCAACGACAGGACGGGGTTCTATGGCTACACCTTC. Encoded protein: CASNDRTGFYGYTF.

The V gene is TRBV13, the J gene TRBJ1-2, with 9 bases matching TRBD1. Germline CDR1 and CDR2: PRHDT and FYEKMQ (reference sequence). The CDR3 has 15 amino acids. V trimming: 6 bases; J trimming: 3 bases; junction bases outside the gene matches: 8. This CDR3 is CASSQRDREYYGYTF. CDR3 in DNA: TGTGCCAGCAGTCAAAGGGACAGGGAGTACTATGGCTACACCTTC.

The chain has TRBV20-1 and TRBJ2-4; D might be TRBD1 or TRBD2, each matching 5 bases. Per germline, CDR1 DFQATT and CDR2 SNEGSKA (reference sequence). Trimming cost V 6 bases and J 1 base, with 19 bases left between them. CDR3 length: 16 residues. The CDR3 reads CSALIVGEGAKNIQYF. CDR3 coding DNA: TGCAGTGCCCTAATAGTGGGCGAGGGGGCCAAAAACATTCAGTACTTC.

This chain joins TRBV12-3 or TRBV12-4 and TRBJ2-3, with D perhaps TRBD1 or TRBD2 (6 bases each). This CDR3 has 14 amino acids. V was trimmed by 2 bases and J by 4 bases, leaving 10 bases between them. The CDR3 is CASSLRGVADTQYF. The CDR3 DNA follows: TGTGCCAGCAGTTTAAGGGGGGTCGCAGATACGCAGTATTTT.

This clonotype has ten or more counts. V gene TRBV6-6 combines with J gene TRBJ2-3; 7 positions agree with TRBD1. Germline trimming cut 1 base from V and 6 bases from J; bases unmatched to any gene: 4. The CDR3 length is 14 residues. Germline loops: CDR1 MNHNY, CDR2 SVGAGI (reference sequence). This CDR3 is CASSYWTGPDTQYF. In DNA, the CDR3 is TGTGCCAGCAGTTACTGGACAGGACCGGATACGCAGTATTTT.

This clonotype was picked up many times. The CDR3 region is CASTIAGPNYEQYF. The CDR3 DNA follows: TGTGCCAGCACTATAGCGGGGCCGAACTACGAGCAGTACTTC. The chain carries TRBV7-2 and TRBJ2-7; 8 bases are a match to TRBD2. The V gene end was trimmed by 7 bases and the J gene end by 3 bases; junction bases not matched to a gene: 8. This CDR3 has 14 amino acids. Germline V gene data show CDR1 as SGHTA and CDR2 as FQGNSA.

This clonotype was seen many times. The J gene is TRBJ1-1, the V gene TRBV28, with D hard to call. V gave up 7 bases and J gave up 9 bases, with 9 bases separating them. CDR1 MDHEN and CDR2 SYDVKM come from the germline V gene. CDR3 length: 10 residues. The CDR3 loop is CASTRNKAFF. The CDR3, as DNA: TGTGCCAGCACCCGGAATAAAGCTTTCTTT.

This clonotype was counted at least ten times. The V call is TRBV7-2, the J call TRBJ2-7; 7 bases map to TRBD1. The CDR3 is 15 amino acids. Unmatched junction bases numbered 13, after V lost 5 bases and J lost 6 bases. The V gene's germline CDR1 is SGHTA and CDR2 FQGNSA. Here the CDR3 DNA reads TGTGCCAGCAGCCCACGACAGGGTGGGAGCGGCGAGCAGTACTTC. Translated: CASSPRQGGSGEQYF. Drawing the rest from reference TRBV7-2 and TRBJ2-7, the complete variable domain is GAGVSQSPSNKVTEKGKDVELRCDPISGHTALYWYRQSLGQGLEFLIYFQGNSAPDKSGLPSDRFSAERTGGSVSTLTIQRTQQEDSAVYLCASSPRQGGSGEQYFGPGTRLTVT.

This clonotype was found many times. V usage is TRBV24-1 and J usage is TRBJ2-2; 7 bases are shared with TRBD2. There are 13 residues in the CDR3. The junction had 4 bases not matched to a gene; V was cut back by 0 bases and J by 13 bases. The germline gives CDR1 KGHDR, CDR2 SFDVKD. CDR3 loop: CATSDLRGEVLFF. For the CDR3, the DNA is TGTGCCACCAGTGATTTGCGGGGGGAAGTGCTGTTTTTT.

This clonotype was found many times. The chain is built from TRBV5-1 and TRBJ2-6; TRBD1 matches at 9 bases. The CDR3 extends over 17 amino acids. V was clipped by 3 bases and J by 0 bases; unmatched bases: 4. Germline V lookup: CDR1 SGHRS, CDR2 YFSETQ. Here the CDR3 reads CASSSTGGRSGANVLTF. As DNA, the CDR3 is TGCGCCAGCAGCTCTACAGGGGGCCGCTCTGGGGCCAACGTCCTGACTTTC. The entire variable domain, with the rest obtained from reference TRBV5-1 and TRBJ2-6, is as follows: KAGVTQTPRYLIKTRGQQVTLSCSPISGHRSVSWYQQTPGQGLQFLFEYFSETQRNKGNFPGRFSGRQFSNSRSEMNVSTLELGDSALYLCASSSTGGRSGANVLTFGAGSRLTVL.

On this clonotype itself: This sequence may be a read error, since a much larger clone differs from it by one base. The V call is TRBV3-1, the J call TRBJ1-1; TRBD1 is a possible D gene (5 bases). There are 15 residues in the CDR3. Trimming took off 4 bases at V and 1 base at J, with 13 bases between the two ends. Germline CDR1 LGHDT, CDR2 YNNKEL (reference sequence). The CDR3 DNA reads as TGTGCCAGCAGCCTAGGGGTGTTTGAGAACACTGAAGCTTTCTTT. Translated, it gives CASSLGVFENTEAFF.

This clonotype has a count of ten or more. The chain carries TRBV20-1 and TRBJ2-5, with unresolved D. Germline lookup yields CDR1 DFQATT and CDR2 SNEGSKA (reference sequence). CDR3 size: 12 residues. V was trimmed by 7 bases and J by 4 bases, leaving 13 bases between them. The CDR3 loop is CSVKPGLETQYF. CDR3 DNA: TGCAGTGTAAAGCCAGGCCTAGAGACCCAGTACTTC.

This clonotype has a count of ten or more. CDR3 nucleotide sequence: TGCGCCAGCAGCAACTGGGGGGGTCCGAACACCGGGGAGCTGTTTTTT. This sequence encodes CASSNWGGPNTGELFF. The chain joins TRBV5-1 to TRBJ2-2; 7 positions match TRBD2. Germline lookup yields CDR1 SGHRS and CDR2 YFSETQ. Trimming took 4 bases from V and 0 from J; bases not matched to a gene: 6. The CDR3 totals 16 residues.

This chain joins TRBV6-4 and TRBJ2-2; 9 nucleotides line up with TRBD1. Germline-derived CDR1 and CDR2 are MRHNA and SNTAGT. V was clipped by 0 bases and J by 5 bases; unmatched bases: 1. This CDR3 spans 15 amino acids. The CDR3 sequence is CASSDSGTGTGELFF. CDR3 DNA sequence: TGTGCCAGCAGTGACTCTGGGACAGGGACCGGGGAGCTGTTTTTT.

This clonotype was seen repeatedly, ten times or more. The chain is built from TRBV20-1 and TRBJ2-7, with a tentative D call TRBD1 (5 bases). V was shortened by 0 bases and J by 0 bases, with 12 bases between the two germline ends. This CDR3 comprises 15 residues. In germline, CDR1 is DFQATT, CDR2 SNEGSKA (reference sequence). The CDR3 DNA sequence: TGCAGTGCTAGAGATCTCAGACAGATCTCCTACGAGCAGTACTTC. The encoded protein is CSARDLRQISYEQYF.

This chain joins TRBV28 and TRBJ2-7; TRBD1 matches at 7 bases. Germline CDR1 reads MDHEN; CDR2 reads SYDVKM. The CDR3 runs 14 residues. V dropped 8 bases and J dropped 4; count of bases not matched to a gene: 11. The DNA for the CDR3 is TGTGCCAGCTATTCAAGGACCAGGGGGTACGAGCAGTACTTC. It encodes CASYSRTRGYEQYF.

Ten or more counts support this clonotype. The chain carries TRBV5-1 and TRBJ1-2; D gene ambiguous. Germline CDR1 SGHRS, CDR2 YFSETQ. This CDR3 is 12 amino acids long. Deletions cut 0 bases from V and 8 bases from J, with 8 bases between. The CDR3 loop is CASSLEGSGYTF. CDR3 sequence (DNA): TGCGCCAGCAGCTTGGAGGGTTCGGGCTACACCTTC.